These 29 T cell receptor beta chains came from one sample sequenced in a study of T cell repertoires in cytomegalovirus infection. Via MiXCR, TCRdb re-called the reads, giving one row per CDR3 protein. The sample lists around 210,000 distinct CDR3 sequences, 6.5% occurring once. The sequencing sample was made of PBMCs. Source of these receptors: a human donor in good health (CMV status not recorded). Some clones in this sample may be carry-over from other donors' samples.

The sample holds many counts of this clonotype. The chain is built from TRBV6-2 or TRBV6-3 and TRBJ2-2; D possibly corresponds to TRBD2 (5 bases). Germline V lookup: CDR1 MNHEY, CDR2 SVGEGT. This CDR3 has 18 residues. V was cut by 5 bases and J by 3 bases, with 22 bases left in between. For the CDR3, the DNA is TGTGCCAGCAGTGCCGCATCCGGGGTCCTCCGGGACACCGGGGAGCTGTTTTTT. Its translation is CASSAASGVLRDTGELFF.

For this clonotype: Just one base apart from a much larger clone, this may be a read error. The CDR3 spells CASTGPTQYF. The CDR3 region has the DNA TGTGCCAGCACGGGGCCGACCCAGTACTTC. The chain recombines TRBV6-8 with TRBJ2-5; D might be TRBD1 or TRBD2, each matching 5 bases. Germline V CDR1 and CDR2: MNHGY, SAAAGT. V was clipped by 7 bases and J by 7 bases, with 7 bases between them. This CDR3 comprises 10 residues.

This clonotype was detected many times. The genes are TRBV7-9 and TRBJ2-3, with TRBD2 matching over 8 bases. The CDR3 spans 18 residues. The ends lost 5 bases at V and 4 bases at J; junction bases unmatched: 17. Germline V gene lookup returns CDR1 SEHNR and CDR2 FQNEAQ (reference sequence). In DNA form, the CDR3 reads TGTGCCAGCAGCCTACATCTAGGTCGAGCGGGGGAATCAGATACGCAGTATTTT. This translates into CASSLHLGRAGESDTQYF. The full variable domain, in which reference TRBV7-9 and TRBJ2-3 provide the parts outside the CDR3, is DTGVSQNPRHKITKRGQNVTFRCDPISEHNRLYWYRQTLGQGPEFLTYFQNEAQLEKSRLLSDRFSAERPKGSFSTLEIQRTEQGDSAMYLCASSLHLGRAGESDTQYFGPGTRLTVL.

For this clonotype: Being one base from a much bigger clone, this may be a read error. V usage is TRBV12-3 or TRBV12-4 and J usage is TRBJ1-3; tentative D call: TRBD1 (5 bases). The CDR3 sequence is 14 residues long. Here the CDR3 reads CVSSFGGSGNTIYF. CDR3 nucleotide sequence: TGTGTCAGCTCATTCGGGGGATCTGGAAACACCATATATTTT.

The sample holds many counts of this clonotype. This chain joins TRBV7-2 and TRBJ2-7; the match to TRBD1 covers 7 bases. Losses at the gene ends were 5 bases for V and 2 bases for J; bases not matched to a gene: 3. Germline CDR1 reads SGHTA; CDR2 reads FQGNSA. This CDR3 comprises 13 residues. The CDR3 coding sequence is TGTGCCAGCAGCAGTCAGGGGGCCTACGAGCAGTACTTC. It codes for CASSSQGAYEQYF. Filled out from reference TRBV7-2 and TRBJ2-7, the complete variable domain reads GAGVSQSPSNKVTEKGKDVELRCDPISGHTALYWYRQSLGQGLEFLIYFQGNSAPDKSGLPSDRFSAERTGGSVSTLTIQRTQQEDSAVYLCASSSQGAYEQYFGPGTRLTVT.

The chain uses TRBV10-3 and TRBJ2-5; TRBD2 might be the D (6 bases). Trimming removed 0 bases at V and 7 bases at J, with 12 bases between. This CDR3 spans 14 amino acids. The germline CDR1 and CDR2 sequences are ENHRY and SYGVKD. DNA of the CDR3: TGTGCCATCAGTGAGTCGGCAGAGGGAGGGACCCAGTACTTC. As protein: CAISESAEGGTQYF.

This clonotype was seen more than once but under ten times. This rearrangement joins TRBV4-3 to TRBJ2-1; weak D call: TRBD2 (6 bases). CDR1 is LGHNA and CDR2 is YSLEER in the germline V gene. The V and J ends lost 1 base and 4 bases respectively, with 20 bases between them. This CDR3 spans 18 amino acids. The DNA of the CDR3 is TGCGCCAGCAGCCAAGCCTATGGCGCGGGACGCCTATACAATGAGCAGTTCTTC. This codes for CASSQAYGAGRLYNEQFF.

This clonotype has ten or more counts. V usage is TRBV7-2 and J usage is TRBJ2-1; 9 bases map to TRBD2. The V segment lost 1 base and the J segment 7 bases; nucleotides outside the gene matches: 5. Looked up from germline, CDR1 is SGHTA and CDR2 is FQGNSA. The CDR3 loop spans 15 amino acids. CDR3 sequence (DNA): TGTGCCAGCAGCTTAGATATGCGGGGGGGGAATGAGCAGTTCTTC. As protein: CASSLDMRGGNEQFF.

The sample holds a few counts of this clonotype. Written as DNA, the CDR3 is TGCAGTGCTATCCAGGTGGAGACCCAGTACTTC. This translates into CSAIQVETQYF. The J gene is TRBJ2-5, the V gene TRBV20-1; D call uncertain. Germline V gives CDR1 DFQATT, CDR2 SNEGSKA (reference sequence). CDR3 length: 11 amino acids. Trimming removed 4 bases at V and 5 bases at J, with 8 bases between.

The sample holds many counts of this clonotype. This sequence may be a read error, since a much larger clone differs from it by one base. The rearrangement joins TRBV13 to TRBJ2-3; D remains ambiguous. V was pared by 5 bases and J by 1 base, with 4 bases between. CDR3 length: 12 residues. Germline CDR1 reads PRHDT; CDR2 reads FYEKMQ (reference sequence). The CDR3 spells CASSHRTDTQYF. The CDR3 coding sequence is TGTGCCAGCAGCCACCGCACAGATACGCAGTATTTT. The full variable domain, completed using reference TRBV13 and TRBJ2-3, is AAGVIQSPRHLIKEKRETATLKCYPIPRHDTVYWYQQGPGQDPQFLISFYEKMQSDKGSIPDRFSAQQFSDYHSELNMSSLELGDSALYFCASSHRTDTQYFGPGTRLTVL.

In its sample, this clonotype was seen many times. J is TRBJ1-1 and V is TRBV7-2; D gene unclear. The CDR3 is 14 amino acids. V lost 1 base and J lost 3, with 9 bases in between. The germline V gene encodes CDR1 SGHTA and CDR2 FQGNSA. The CDR3 nucleotides read TGTGCCAGCAGCTTAGACCCCTCGGACACTGAAGCTTTCTTT. Translation: CASSLDPSDTEAFF.

This clonotype was recorded many times. The rearrangement links TRBV5-5 to TRBJ2-5; no definite D call. V gave up 2 bases and J gave up 4 bases, with 12 bases separating them. The CDR3 is 14 amino acids. Germline V CDR1 and CDR2: SGHKS, YYEKEE (reference sequence). Here the CDR3 reads CASSFLGVPETQYF. The DNA for the CDR3 is TGTGCCAGCAGCTTCCTTGGGGTCCCAGAGACCCAGTACTTC. Using reference TRBV5-5 and TRBJ2-5 for the parts outside the CDR3, the full variable domain is DAGVTQSPTHLIKTRGQQVTLRCSPISGHKSVSWYQQVLGQGPQFIFQYYEKEERGRGNFPDRFSARQFPNYSSELNVNALLLGDSALYLCASSFLGVPETQYFGPGTRLLVL.

This clonotype was found a few times. The chain is built from TRBV6-6 and TRBJ2-7; TRBD1 agrees at 8 bases. The germline V gene encodes CDR1 MNHNY and CDR2 SVGAGI (reference sequence). J gave up 7 bases and V 6 bases, and 11 bases lay outside the gene matches. The CDR3 length is 14 residues. The CDR3 region has the DNA TGTGCCAGCAGCTCCCGACAGGGGAATTGGGAGCAGTACTTC. It specifies CASSSRQGNWEQYF.

This clonotype was detected many times. This rearrangement joins TRBV27 to TRBJ1-2, with D perhaps matching TRBD1 (5 bases). Germline V gene sequence: CDR1 MNHEY, CDR2 SMNVEV (reference sequence). Trimming stripped 5 bases from V and 5 bases from J, with 12 bases between. The CDR3 consists of 13 residues. The CDR3 reads CASSEQVSYGYTF. CDR3 sequence (DNA): TGTGCCAGCAGTGAACAGGTTTCATATGGCTACACCTTC.

The table lists this clonotype with many counts. The rearrangement uses TRBV11-2 and TRBJ1-6; D ambiguous. CDR1 is SGHAT, CDR2 FQNNGV, per germline. Trimming left V 5 bases short and J 8 bases short, with 10 bases between. This CDR3 spans 13 amino acids. CDR3 in amino acids: CASSANTDSPLHF. CDR3 DNA sequence: TGTGCCAGCAGCGCCAACACCGATTCACCCCTCCACTTT.

The chain recombines TRBV29-1 with TRBJ2-3, with no clear D. Germline V gene sequence: CDR1 SQVTM, CDR2 ANQGSEA. The V gene lost 2 bases and the J gene lost 4 bases, with 10 bases spanning the gap. The CDR3 sequence is 13 residues long. CDR3: CSVELVVADTQYF. CDR3 nucleotide sequence: TGCAGCGTTGAACTGGTGGTAGCAGATACGCAGTATTTT.

This clonotype was detected many times. The chain links TRBV4-3 to TRBJ1-4; TRBD1 agrees at 10 bases. Germline V gene data show CDR1 as LGHNA and CDR2 as YSLEER. V lost 2 bases and J lost 9; bases outside the gene matches: 6. CDR3 size: 15 residues. In nucleotides, the CDR3 is TGCGCCAGCAGCCAAACCGGGACAGGGGTACAAAAACTGTTTTTT. This translates into CASSQTGTGVQKLFF.

This clonotype appeared many times. This chain connects TRBV27 to TRBJ1-1; 8 bases align to TRBD1. V shed 2 bases and J 7 bases; nucleotides not matched to a gene: 9. Germline CDR1 reads MNHEY; CDR2 reads SMNVEV (reference sequence). The CDR3 contains 15 residues. The CDR3 loop is CASSLRAGGHIEAFF. The CDR3 DNA reads TGTGCCAGCAGTTTACGGGCAGGGGGCCATATTGAAGCTTTCTTT.

This clonotype was recorded many times. V and J are TRBV5-1 and TRBJ2-2; D unresolved. Trimming took off 1 base at V and 4 bases at J, with 11 bases between the two ends. This CDR3 has 15 residues. CDR1 SGHRS and CDR2 YFSETQ come from the germline V gene. CDR3 nucleotides: TGCGCCAGCAGCTTGTCACAGATCATCACCGGGGAGCTGTTTTTT. Encoded protein: CASSLSQIITGELFF.

This clonotype was detected only a few times. This chain links TRBV9 with TRBJ2-6, with D unresolved. CDR3 length: 15 amino acids. Trimming took off 0 bases at V and 4 bases at J, with 8 bases between the two ends. Germline loops: CDR1 SGDLS, CDR2 YYNGEE. CDR3 sequence reads: CASSVGSLGANVLTF. DNA for the CDR3: TGTGCCAGCAGCGTAGGTTCCCTGGGGGCCAACGTCCTGACTTTC.

Written as DNA, the CDR3 is TGTGCCAGCAGCTTGGGGGTCGGGCAGAGCTCCTACAATGAGCAGTTCTTC. This encodes CASSLGVGQSSYNEQFF. The chain has TRBV5-5 and TRBJ2-1, with no clear D. Trimming shortened V by 0 bases and J by 0 bases, and 13 bases separated the two germline ends. Germline V CDR1 and CDR2: SGHKS, YYEKEE (reference sequence). The CDR3 length is 17 residues.

This clonotype was detected ten times or more. One junction end does not reproduce the germline sequence, and a read error may be involved. This sequence joins TRBV6-1 and TRBJ2-5, with D unclear. CDR1 and CDR2 from the germline V gene are MNHNS and SASEGT. The CDR3 length is 13 residues. The CDR3, as DNA: TGTGCCAGCAGAGAAGGGCCGTGGGAGACCCAGTACTTC. Translation gives CASREGPWETQYF.

The rearrangement uses TRBV29-1 and TRBJ1-2; D may be TRBD1 (6 bases). Trimming pared 3 bases from V and 7 bases from J, leaving 12 bases between. The CDR3 has 12 amino acids. The germline V gene encodes CDR1 SQVTM and CDR2 ANQGSEA. This chain's CDR3 is CSVEGGGAGYTF. The CDR3 DNA reads as TGCAGCGTTGAGGGCGGGGGCGCTGGCTACACCTTC.

This clonotype has a count of ten or more. The chain links TRBV20-1 to TRBJ2-3, with 12 nucleotides matching TRBD2. The V segment lost 6 bases and the J segment 1 base; nucleotides outside the gene matches: 11. Germline V gene data show CDR1 as DFQATT and CDR2 as SNEGSKA (reference sequence). CDR3 length: 17 residues. The CDR3 loop reads CSAVTSGGNYGTDTQYF. CDR3 coding DNA: TGCAGTGCCGTGACTAGCGGGGGCAATTATGGCACAGATACGCAGTATTTT.

This clonotype has at least ten counts. The V and J genes are TRBV28 and TRBJ2-1, with 7 positions matching TRBD1. Germline CDR1 and CDR2: MDHEN and SYDVKM. V gave up 6 bases and J gave up 1 base; unmatched junction bases: 9. This CDR3 is 16 amino acids long. The CDR3 DNA sequence: TGTGCCAGCAGGTACAAGGGACAGAGATCCTACAATGAGCAGTTCTTC. It codes for CASRYKGQRSYNEQFF.

This clonotype was found a few times. This rearrangement joins TRBV29-1 to TRBJ1-2; TRBD1 aligns across 7 bases. The germline CDR1 and CDR2 sequences are SQVTM and ANQGSEA. Trimming removed 4 bases from V and 8 bases from J; junction bases left unmatched: 10. CDR3 length equals 13 residues. DNA for the CDR3: TGCAGCGTTGCAGACAGGGCGTCCTTGGGCTACACCTTC. It yields the protein CSVADRASLGYTF.

This clonotype was counted once. An end of the junction differs from the germline gene, which may be a read error. This rearrangement joins TRBV10-3 to TRBJ2-7; D unresolved. CDR1 is ENHRY and CDR2 is SYGVKD in the germline V gene. This CDR3 has 14 residues. CDR3 DNA sequence: TGTGCCATCAGTGAAACTCGTGACTCCTACAAGCAGTACTTC. It encodes CAISETRDSYKQYF.

This clonotype appeared many times. The chain joins TRBV6-2 or TRBV6-3 to TRBJ2-4; 9 bases match TRBD1. Germline V lookup: CDR1 MNHEY, CDR2 SVGEGT. Unmatched junction bases numbered 8, after V lost 6 bases and J lost 5 bases. The CDR3 totals 15 residues. CDR3 protein: CASRRTGVAENIQYF. CDR3 coding DNA: TGTGCCAGCAGGAGGACAGGGGTGGCCGAAAACATTCAGTACTTC.

This clonotype has ten or more counts. The rearrangement joins TRBV5-1 to TRBJ2-7; tentative D call: TRBD1 (6 bases). Germline-derived CDR1 and CDR2 are SGHRS and YFSETQ. This CDR3 region has 11 residues. V gave up 4 bases and J gave up 7 bases, with 9 bases separating them. CDR3 bases: TGCGCCAGCAGCGGAACAGGGGAGCAGTACTTC. Protein product: CASSGTGEQYF.